A selection of T cell receptor beta chains follows, all from one sample in a study of cytomegalovirus exposure and HLA in healthy donors. This table comes from immunoSEQ multiplex PCR, and its TCRdb copy is limited to in-frame clones, with some not included. This table holds fewer than 250,000 clones, 70% to 90% found once. What was sequenced was PBMCs. The receptors shown here come from a man aged 30-40 years in good health and CMV-seronegative. Each CDR3 is given with its conserved first and last residue. The D gene is left open where the match is weak. Rows give clone size only sometimes, using once, few, many, or a class for an expanded clone.

d_call j_call clone_size v_call cdr3_aa cdr3_nt
TRBD2 TRBJ2-7 . TRBV2 CASRETSWVEQYF TGTGCCAGCAGGGAGACTAGCTGGGTCGAGCAGTACTTC
TRBD1 TRBJ2-5 . TRBV6-1 CASSEGTGGPFGGAQYF TGTGCCAGCAGTGAAGGGACAGGGGGCCCTTTCGGAGGGGCCCAGTACTTC
TRBD1 TRBJ2-7 . TRBV7-9 CASSPGGYEQYF TGTGCCAGCAGCCCAGGGGGCTACGAGCAGTACTTC
. TRBJ2-1 once TRBV7-3 CASSLFGGNEQFF TGTGCCAGCAGCTTATTCGGGGGCAATGAGCAGTTCTTC
. TRBJ1-1 . TRBV29-1 CSVGGGNTEAFF TGCAGCGTAGGGGGGGGGAACACTGAAGCTTTCTTT
TRBD2 TRBJ2-1 . TRBV5-1 CASSLAPTSVKSSYNEQFF TGCGCCAGCAGCTTGGCTCCGACTAGCGTCAAAAGCTCCTACAATGAGCAGTTCTTC
TRBD1 TRBJ2-5 . TRBV4-3 CASSAGTGLRETQYF TGCGCCAGCAGCGCCGGGACAGGGTTAAGAGAGACCCAGTACTTC
. TRBJ2-7 . TRBV19 CASVDNSYEQYF TGTGCCAGTGTGGACAATTCCTACGAGCAGTACTTC
. TRBJ2-2 . TRBV7-8 CASSLAPGANTGELFF TGTGCCAGCAGCTTAGCGCCAGGGGCAAACACCGGGGAGCTGTTTTTT
. TRBJ2-7 . TRBV27 CASSFRGVGYEQYF TGTGCCAGCAGTTTTCGGGGTGTAGGATACGAGCAGTACTTC
. TRBJ1-2 once TRBV9 CASSVRQGGGYGYTF TGTGCCAGCAGCGTACGCCAAGGCGGTGGCTATGGCTACACCTTC
. TRBJ2-7 . TRBV7-9 CASSLVGGRDEQYF TGTGCCAGCAGCTTAGTGGGGGGGCGAGACGAGCAGTACTTC
TRBD1 TRBJ2-3 once TRBV6-5 CASSRTGTRTDTQYF TGTGCCAGCAGCCGGACAGGGACCCGCACAGATACGCAGTATTTT
. TRBJ2-7 . TRBV10-3 CAISENTSYEQYF TGTGCCATCAGTGAGAACACCTCCTACGAGCAGTACTTC
. TRBJ1-4 once TRBV6-6 CASREGGPRTEKLFF TGTGCCAGCAGAGAGGGCGGCCCGAGGACTGAAAAACTGTTTTTT
. TRBJ2-1 . TRBV15 CATSSDEMGLAGQFF TGTGCCACCAGCAGCGACGAAATGGGACTTGCCGGGCAGTTCTTC
TRBD1 TRBJ2-1 . TRBV27 CASSLVTGLNEQFF TGTGCCAGCAGTTTGGTGACAGGGCTCAATGAGCAGTTCTTC
TRBD2 TRBJ2-3 . TRBV25-1 CASSEFRGGADTQYF TGTGCCAGCAGTGAATTCCGGGGAGGGGCAGATACGCAGTATTTT
. TRBJ1-5 once TRBV2 CASSDPRQPQHF TGTGCCAGCAGTGATCCCAGGCAGCCCCAGCATTTT
. TRBJ2-5 . TRBV5-1 CASSPWTDDQETQYF TGCGCCAGCAGCCCTTGGACAGATGACCAAGAGACCCAGTACTTC
. TRBJ2-3 . TRBV2 CASSKRGGDTQYF TGTGCCAGCAGTAAGCGAGGGGGAGATACGCAGTATTTT
TRBD1 TRBJ1-4 . TRBV7-9 CASSGDRRNAELFF TGTGCCAGCTCGGGGGACAGGAGGAATGCGGAACTGTTTTTT
. TRBJ1-6 . TRBV7-9 CASSQNGGGNSPLHF TGTGCCAGCAGCCAGAACGGGGGGGGGAATTCACCCCTCCACTTT
. TRBJ2-5 . TRBV4-1 CASSQGRETQYF TGCGCCAGCAGCCAAGGGCGGGAGACCCAGTACTTC
TRBD1 TRBJ2-2 . TRBV7-8 CASQGARSTGELFF TGTGCCAGCCAGGGGGCGAGGAGCACCGGGGAGCTGTTTTTT
. TRBJ1-1 . TRBV19 CASKRSLNTEAFF TGTGCCAGTAAACGGTCGTTAAACACTGAAGCTTTCTTT
TRBD1 TRBJ1-1 . TRBV2 CASSVSGGNTEAFF TGTGCCAGCAGTGTTTCAGGGGGCAACACTGAAGCTTTCTTT